The clone carrying this T cell receptor beta chain was seen repeatedly, ten times or more. Amplified material comprised TCR beta CDR3 regions derived from RNA transcripts. The library came from an HTBI-primed first-round RT-PCR and a second-round multiplex PCR. TCRdb reprocessed the multiplex PCR reads with MiXCR, giving one entry per CDR3 protein. The top ten hold approximately 9.1% of the sample, which has about 200,000 distinct CDR3 sequences, around 28% seen once. These data come from a study of Graves' ophthalmopathy and Graves' hyperthyroidism. CDR3 length equals 13 residues. With 4 bases removed from V and 7 bases from J, the gap between germline ends came to 11 bases. From germline, CDR1 is MDHEN and CDR2 SYDVKM. Diagnostic conclusions were grounded in clinical symptoms, serum thyroxine, TRAb, thyroid ultrasound and orbital computed tomography.

The chain is built from TRBV28 and TRBJ1-5, with D hard to call. The specimen was peripheral blood. The source is a man aged 50 to 60 with Graves' ophthalmopathy. The CDR3 coding sequence is TGTGCCAGCAGTTGGGCGGCGGGGCAGCCCCAGCATTTT. It encodes CASSWAAGQPQHF.